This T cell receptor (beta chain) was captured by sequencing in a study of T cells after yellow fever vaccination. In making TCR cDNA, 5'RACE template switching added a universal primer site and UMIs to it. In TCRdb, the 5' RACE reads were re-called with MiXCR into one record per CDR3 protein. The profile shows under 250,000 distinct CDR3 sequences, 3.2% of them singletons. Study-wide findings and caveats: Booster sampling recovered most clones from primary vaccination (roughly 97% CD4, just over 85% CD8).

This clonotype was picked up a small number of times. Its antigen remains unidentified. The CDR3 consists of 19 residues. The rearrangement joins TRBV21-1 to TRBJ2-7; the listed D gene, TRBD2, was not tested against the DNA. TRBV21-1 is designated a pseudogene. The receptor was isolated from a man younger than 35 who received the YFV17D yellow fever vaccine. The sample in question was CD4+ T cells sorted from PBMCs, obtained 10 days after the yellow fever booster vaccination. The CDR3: CASSKSSEWCGCRRFEQYV. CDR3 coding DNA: TGTGCCAGCAGCAAGTCGAGTGAGTGGTGCGGGTGTCGGCGTTTTGAGCAGTACGTC.